This TCR beta chain is drawn from a study of cytomegalovirus exposure and HLA in healthy donors. Study as a whole: From approximately 170 million T cells, an earlier analysis saw approximately 110 million unique TCR beta sequences.

PCR involved 60 Vbeta and 13 Jbeta primers. Clones were read by immunoSEQ multiplex PCR, and TCRdb kept only the in-frame ones, dropping some. The table shows 150,000 to 200,000 clones, with over 70% occurring only once. Germline V CDR1 and CDR2: SEHNR, FQNEAQ (reference sequence). CDR3 length: 14 residues. The ends lost 4 bases at V and 1 base at J; junction bases unmatched: 3. As concerns this clone: Its antigen remains unidentified.

Whole-study findings and limits: Donor immune exposure was known only as CMV serostatus. There were some V segments, including TRBV6-2 and TRBV6-3, excluded as indistinguishable. It was 164 TCR beta chains that were listed as cytomegalovirus-associated.

The V and J genes are TRBV7-9 and TRBJ2-7; 8 bases are shared with TRBD1. This sequence was found in a male donor in good health and CMV-seronegative. The source material was PBMCs. CDR3 region: CASSSDRVSYEQYF. Written as DNA, the CDR3 is TGTGCCAGCAGCTCGGACAGGGTATCCTACGAGCAGTACTTC.